In its sample, the clone carrying this T cell receptor (beta chain) was seen a few times. The CDR3 length is 12 residues. CDR1 and CDR2 (germline): LNHDA, SQIVND (reference sequence). V was trimmed by 6 bases and J by 10 bases, leaving 15 bases between them. The data were obtained in a study of blood T cell repertoires in COVID-19. Repertoires were generated with immunoSEQ multiplex PCR, while TCRdb's copy carries only in-frame clones and drops some. Seen here are a few hundred thousand clones, roughly 84% observed once, and the top ten hold more than 2%. The sample taken for sequencing was peripheral blood. The TCR was taken from an older woman with acute or convalescent COVID-19. J is TRBJ1-1 and V is TRBV19; tentatively, D is TRBD1 (5 bases). The CDR3 nucleotides read TGTGCCAGTAGACTGAATTCAAGGGGAGCTTTCTTT. This encodes CASRLNSRGAFF.